This T cell receptor (beta chain) was identified in a study of spatial heterogeneity in lung cancer. About the study: A strong correlation was found between TCR transcript counts in tumor regions and a T cell module score derived from matched bulk RNA-seq.

This CDR3 is built from 14 residues. Deletions cut 3 bases from V and 6 bases from J, with 14 bases between. The time point: sample taken at primary tumor resection. Extraction of whole RNA from tumor, nontumor lung or frozen PBMC preceded unsorted sequencing. Study observations and caveats: Tumoral mutation counts were tracked by counts of expanded intratumoral alpha and beta TCRs.

This clonotype was seen repeatedly, ten times or more. Its antigen is unknown. Individually, TCR cDNA molecules were each labelled with a unique molecular identifier. Each CDR3 protein is one row after TCRdb ran MiXCR on the 5' RACE reads. The sample has roughly 20,000 distinct CDR3 sequences, about 4.3% seen once. This sequence joins TRBV12-3 or TRBV12-4 and TRBJ1-2; the D gene is possibly TRBD1 (5 bases). Here the sequenced sample was lung tumor tissue, taken at surgery. The TCR originated in a male donor with early-stage non-small cell lung cancer. The CDR3 spells CASSFSRGIHGYTF. The CDR3 bases are TGTGCCAGCAGTTTTTCTCGGGGGATCCATGGCTACACCTTC.